This T cell receptor (beta chain) originates from a study of blood T cell repertoires in COVID-19 (dated by TCRdb to 2019 to 2021). A note on the overall study: Samples from collaborators originated in the United States, Italy and Spain and spanned both the acute and convalescent phases of COVID-19. The prospective study material was composed of cDNA or gDNA derived from T cells, B-cell-depleted T cells, or PBMCs. The dataset comprised deeply sampled blood TCRbeta repertoires from subjects exposed to, actively infected with, or recovered from COVID-19. The repertoires were made available in a free public database intended to serve as a resource for research on the immune response to SARS-CoV-2. The samples were drawn from two sources: the first 160 participants of the ongoing ImmuneRACE study, and over 1,000 subjects contributed by 6 global collaborators. Nearly every sample came with metadata listing a de-identified subject ID, COVID-19 status, age in years and sex. HLA class I and class II types, where available, came from metadata supplied by the sample provider rather than from assay-based typing.

TCRbeta CDR3 regions were amplified from genomic DNA by means of the immunoSEQ Assay, a bias-controlled multiplex PCR. On the study's bioinformatics: Nucleated cell counts per sample were estimated from amplification of reference gene primers within the assay. Sequence reads were collapsed and filtered to measure the absolute abundance of every unique TCRbeta CDR3 rearrangement. For each sample, productive Simpson clonality was calculated as the square root of Simpson's diversity index over productive rearrangements. The immuneACCESS repertoire file appears here via TCRdb, limited to in-frame rearrangements. These files lack a portion of the clones; in checked studies, under half of the deficit traces to unresolved V genes, and the cause of the others is not known. That table supplies the V and J calls and clone size; D and trimming were determined from the DNA. Here the sample has approximately 230,000 clones; 80% to 90% occur a single time. The top ten clonotypes cover over 1.1% of the sample.

Study-level results and caveats: The amount of clinical and demographic metadata varied by source and participant and was provided uncurated.

V and J lose 0 bases and 5 bases, and a span of 5 bases separates them. CDR1 and CDR2, looked up from the germline V gene, are LGHNA and YSLEER. CDR3 length: 13 amino acids, cysteine to phenylalanine. Just the 39-base CDR3 DNA is kept, in frame starting at base 1. A word on this clone: Its antigen remains undetermined. Within one base of it there is no much larger clone, and no base qualities were kept.

Each collaborating institution followed its own protocols to collect whole blood in K2EDTA tubes. For TCRbeta analysis, collaborator samples were shipped as frozen whole blood, as isolated PBMCs, or as DNA extracted from either sample type. Sequenced: peripheral blood. This receptor was obtained from a man of 80 years or more with acute or convalescent COVID-19. Recombination joined TRBV4-3 with TRBJ1-3; too little of a D gene remains to name it. The DNA sequence reads TGCGCCAGCAGCCAAGAAGCGAGAAACACCATATATTTT. This encodes CASSQEARNTIYF.